A selection of T cell receptor beta chains follows, all from one sample in a study of OX40 agonist ivuxolimab in advanced cancers. Assay: immunoSEQ multiplex PCR; the TCRdb copy retains only in-frame clones and omits some. In the table there are 70,000 to 95,000 clones, around 80% of which are singletons. The sequencing used CD4+ or CD8+ T cells sorted from blood, collected in a trial of the OX40 agonist ivuxolimab. The receptors were sampled from an adult with an advanced solid tumor such as melanoma, head and neck, liver or kidney cancer. Each CDR3 is given with its conserved first and last residue. The D gene is left open where the match is weak. Not all rows give a size; the values are once, few, many and, for expanded clones, a class.

D gene,J gene,V gene,clone size,CDR3 DNA,CDR3 protein
TRBD1,TRBJ1-2,TRBV30,NA,TGTGCCTGGAGTCCGGGACAGAACTATGGCTACACCTTC,CAWSPGQNYGYTF
NA,TRBJ1-4,TRBV6-5,once,TGTGCCAGCAGTTCCGGGCAGGGTTATGAAAAACTGTTTTTT,CASSSGQGYEKLFF
TRBD1,TRBJ1-4,TRBV10-2,NA,TGCGCCAGCAGAAGACAGGGGACTAATGAAAAACTGTTTTTT,CASRRQGTNEKLFF
TRBD1,TRBJ2-1,TRBV10-2,NA,TGCGCCAGCAGTGAGTCGTCACAGGGGCCCTACAATGAGCAGTTCTTC,CASSESSQGPYNEQFF
NA,TRBJ2-4,TRBV28,NA,TGTGCCAGCAGTTCAGGGGGGATAAACATTCAGTACTTC,CASSSGGINIQYF
NA,TRBJ1-4,TRBV7-9,NA,TGTGCCAGCAGCTTAGCTCCCCTAAATGAAAAACTGTTTTTT,CASSLAPLNEKLFF
NA,TRBJ2-3,TRBV10-1,NA,TGCGCCAGCAGTGCGGGGGGCCGTTTTTCAGCAGATACGCAGTATTTT,CASSAGGRFSADTQYF
NA,TRBJ1-6,TRBV18,NA,TGTGCCAGCTCACTGGACCAGGATAATTCACCCCTCCACTTT,CASSLDQDNSPLHF
NA,TRBJ2-3,TRBV5-1,NA,TGCGCCAGCAGCTTGTACGAAGTCCGTGATACGCAGTATTTT,CASSLYEVRDTQYF
NA,TRBJ2-7,TRBV7-2,NA,TGTGCCAGCAGCTTACCAGGTCAGGTATACGAGCAGTACTTC,CASSLPGQVYEQYF
TRBD1,TRBJ2-7,TRBV18,once,TGTGCCAGCTCACCACAAGGGGACAGCTACGAGCAGTACTTC,CASSPQGDSYEQYF
NA,TRBJ1-2,TRBV11-3,NA,TGTGCCAGCAGCTCCAGAGATCGGGGAATCTATGGCTACACCTTC,CASSSRDRGIYGYTF
NA,TRBJ1-5,TRBV19,NA,TGTGCCAGTAGTATGCTAGGGGTCCAGCCCCAGCATTTT,CASSMLGVQPQHF
NA,TRBJ1-4,TRBV30,NA,TGTGCCTGGAGTCCGGACGGTAAAAATGAAAAACTGTTTTTT,CAWSPDGKNEKLFF
TRBD1,TRBJ1-1,TRBV6-6,NA,TGTGCCAGCAGTGGAAACAGGGGGGACACTGAAGCTTTCTTT,CASSGNRGDTEAFF
NA,TRBJ1-5,TRBV4-1,NA,TGCGCCAGCAGCCATCTTAGCCGGGGTCAGCCCCAGCATTTT,CASSHLSRGQPQHF
NA,TRBJ1-4,TRBV7-6,NA,TGTGCCAGCAGCCCCCTCGGCGGCGCAGGCGTTACTGAAAAACTGTTTTTT,CASSPLGGAGVTEKLFF
NA,TRBJ1-1,TRBV19,NA,TGTGCCAGTAGTATTGGGCGGGACACTGAAGCTTTCTTT,CASSIGRDTEAFF
NA,TRBJ1-6,TRBV7-9,NA,TGTGCCAGCAGCTTAAACAATTCACCCCTCCACTTT,CASSLNNSPLHF
NA,TRBJ1-2,TRBV19,NA,TGTGCCAGTAGTATAGGTGCGGTACTAGATGGCTACACCTTC,CASSIGAVLDGYTF
NA,TRBJ1-1,TRBV6-6,NA,TGTGCCAGCAGAAACCCAGGGGAGTGGAACACTGAAGCTTTCTTT,CASRNPGEWNTEAFF
NA,TRBJ2-4,TRBV29-1,once,TGCAGCGTTAACGGGGGACTTCTAGCCAAAAACATTCAGTACTTC,CSVNGGLLAKNIQYF
NA,TRBJ2-7,TRBV10-3,NA,TGTGCCATCAGTGGTTCGCGTTCTCAAGAAGAGCAGTACTTC,CAISGSRSQEEQYF
TRBD2,TRBJ2-7,TRBV27,NA,TGTGCCAGCAGTTTACGGACTAGCCTCTCCTACGAGCAGTACTTC,CASSLRTSLSYEQYF
NA,TRBJ2-7,TRBV7-2,NA,TGTGCCAGCAGCTTAAGCTACGAGCAGTACTTC,CASSLSYEQYF
TRBD1,TRBJ1-5,TRBV7-2,NA,TGTGCCAGCAGCCTTGGACAGGTCGAGCAGCCCCAGCATTTT,CASSLGQVEQPQHF
NA,TRBJ1-4,TRBV30,NA,TGTGCCTGGGGGTACACGAATGAAAAACTGTTTTTT,CAWGYTNEKLFF
NA,TRBJ1-6,TRBV7-8,NA,TGTGCCAGCAGCTTACGGTTATCAGGGAGCAATTCACCCCTCCACTTT,CASSLRLSGSNSPLHF
TRBD1,TRBJ1-1,TRBV4-2,NA,TGTGCCAGCAGCCCGGGACAGTCGAACACTGAAGCTTTCTTT,CASSPGQSNTEAFF
NA,TRBJ2-3,TRBV11-2,NA,TGTGCCAGCAGCCTCGACTGGGGCACAGATACGCAGTATTTT,CASSLDWGTDTQYF
NA,TRBJ2-3,TRBV9,NA,TGTGCCAGCAGCCGCTTGACGGCCACAGATACGCAGTATTTT,CASSRLTATDTQYF
NA,TRBJ1-2,TRBV4-3,NA,TGCGCCAGCAGCCAAGATTACGGGTCGGGCTACACCTTC,CASSQDYGSGYTF
TRBD1,TRBJ1-2,TRBV10-3,once,TGTGCCATCAGTGGGACAGGAGATGGCTACACCTTC,CAISGTGDGYTF
NA,TRBJ2-3,TRBV9,NA,TGTGCCAGCAGCGTAGGGGCTAGCACAGATACGCAGTATTTT,CASSVGASTDTQYF
TRBD1,TRBJ1-2,TRBV11-2,NA,TGTGCCAGCAGCTTCGCGTATTCAGGGGGGACTGGCTACACCTTC,CASSFAYSGGTGYTF
NA,TRBJ1-4,TRBV19,NA,TGTGCCAGTAGTACGGGAACAGGAAATAATGAAAAACTGTTTTTT,CASSTGTGNNEKLFF
NA,TRBJ1-1,TRBV19,NA,TGTGCCAGTAGTATTCAAGGGATTCGAACGCGGGGAGGAGGACGGACTGAAGCTTTCTTT,CASSIQGIRTRGGGRTEAFF
TRBD1,TRBJ2-7,TRBV28,NA,TGTGCCAGCAGGCCAACAGGGGTAGTCACCTACGAGCAGTACTTC,CASRPTGVVTYEQYF
NA,TRBJ1-2,TRBV5-4,NA,TGTGCCAGCAGCTTGGCTAGTGGGGGCGAGGGGTACTATGGCTACACCTTC,CASSLASGGEGYYGYTF
TRBD1,TRBJ1-1,TRBV27,NA,TGTGCCAGCAGCCCTCGGGCGGGGACAGGGGGATCCACTGAAGCTTTCTTT,CASSPRAGTGGSTEAFF
NA,TRBJ2-7,TRBV4-1,NA,TGCGCCAGCAGCCAAGATAGGAGCCGCCAGGGGTGGAACTACGAGCAGTACTTC,CASSQDRSRQGWNYEQYF
TRBD1,TRBJ2-7,TRBV9,NA,TGTGCCAGCAGCGTAGGGCAGGGGGTCAACGAGCAGTACTTC,CASSVGQGVNEQYF
TRBD2,TRBJ2-5,TRBV2,NA,TGTGCCAGCAGGGCGGGACTAGCGGAACAAGAGACCCAGTACTTC,CASRAGLAEQETQYF
TRBD1,TRBJ2-7,TRBV6-1,NA,TGTGCCAGCAGTTTTAGCTGGGACAGGGCCTACGAGCAGTACTTC,CASSFSWDRAYEQYF
NA,TRBJ2-7,TRBV11-2,NA,TGTGCCAGCAGCCCCCTCAGTAGACAGAGCTCCTACGAGCAGTACTTC,CASSPLSRQSSYEQYF
NA,TRBJ1-3,TRBV5-6,NA,TGTGCCAGCAGCCTTGGCGTCTCTGGAAACACCATATATTTT,CASSLGVSGNTIYF
NA,TRBJ1-4,TRBV5-1,NA,TGCGCCAGCAGCGCGGGGCTGTACACTAATGAAAAACTGTTTTTT,CASSAGLYTNEKLFF
TRBD2,TRBJ2-2,TRBV5-1,NA,TGCGCCAGCAGCCTCCAAGCGGGGCCCGGGGAGCTGTTTTTT,CASSLQAGPGELFF
NA,TRBJ1-2,TRBV2,NA,TGTGCCAGCAGTGTGGGACATCGTAACTATGGCTACACCTTC,CASSVGHRNYGYTF
NA,TRBJ1-2,TRBV5-6,NA,TGTGCCAGCAGCTTGTTGCGGTCGGGGGGCTATGGCTACACCTTC,CASSLLRSGGYGYTF
TRBD1,TRBJ1-2,TRBV4-2,NA,TGTGCCAGCAGCCAAAAGGCCCGGGACAGCTCCTATGGCTACACCTTC,CASSQKARDSSYGYTF
NA,TRBJ2-3,TRBV7-3,few,TGTGCCAGCAGTCGGGAGCTAGCGGATACGCAGTATTTT,CASSRELADTQYF